This TCR beta chain was captured by sequencing in a study of early T cells in non-severe SARS-CoV-2 infection. Study-level information: Sequenced material consisted of bulk RNA (from unsorted whole blood), and chains were unpaired.

Whole-study results and caveats: The study's VDJdb matching favored anti-spike CD8 responses and missed private and CD4 specificities.

The CDR3 spans 13 residues. Germline CDR1 GTSNPN, CDR2 SVGIG (reference sequence). V lost 3 bases to trimming and J lost 6 bases, with 11 bases between them. Attachment of unique molecular identifiers was made to individual cDNA molecules. Each CDR3 protein gets one entry after TCRdb re-called the 5' RACE reads with MiXCR. The table lists more than 50,000 distinct CDR3 sequences, around 9.1% of them singletons, with under 5% in the top ten. This clonotype was seen repeatedly, ten times or more. Its antigen remains unknown. The receptor was isolated from an adult who was a healthcare worker with PCR-confirmed SARS-CoV-2 infection or an uninfected control (not recorded which). The chain uses TRBV30 and TRBJ1-4; TRBD1 might be the D (6 bases). The sample taken for sequencing was whole blood. CDR3 coding DNA: TGTGCCTGGAGAGGACAGTCGTATGAAAAACTGTTTTTT. Translating gives CAWRGQSYEKLFF.